Listed below are T cell receptor beta chains from one sample, sequenced in a study of T cell clones after liver transplantation. Sequenced by immunoSEQ multiplex PCR; TCRdb stores in-frame clones only, minus some. The data contain around 51,000 clones, roughly 90% of them singletons. Specimen: CD8+ T cells from blood, collected 12 months after liver transplant. The receptors stem from a human patient who received a liver transplant. Part of the T cells may come from the graft donor. The CDR3 runs from the conserved cysteine through the conserved F or W. The order of the fields is D gene, V gene, clone size, J gene, CDR3 DNA, CDR3 protein. A D gene is named only where the DNA matches it firmly. Not all rows give a size; the values are once, few, many and, for expanded clones, a class.

D gene: -; V gene: TRBV5-4; clone size: -; J gene: TRBJ2-1; CDR3 DNA: TGTGCCAGCAGTCTGACACACAATGAGCAGTTCTTC; CDR3 protein: CASSLTHNEQFF
D gene: -; V gene: TRBV7-2; clone size: -; J gene: TRBJ2-5; CDR3 DNA: TGTGCCAGCAGCTTATGGGGGGTAACCGGAGAGACCCAGTACTTC; CDR3 protein: CASSLWGVTGETQYF
D gene: -; V gene: TRBV5-6; clone size: -; J gene: TRBJ1-2; CDR3 DNA: TGTGCCAGCAGCTTTCAGTCGACAGGACTCCTCTATGGCTACACCTTC; CDR3 protein: CASSFQSTGLLYGYTF
D gene: -; V gene: TRBV5-6; clone size: -; J gene: TRBJ2-1; CDR3 DNA: TGTGCCAGCAGCTTCCCCCGGACTTTACTCTACAATGAGCAGTTCTTC; CDR3 protein: CASSFPRTLLYNEQFF
D gene: -; V gene: TRBV4-1; clone size: -; J gene: TRBJ2-7; CDR3 DNA: TGCGCCAGCAGCCAAGATAATGTGGAGGGGGAAGGCTACGAGCAGTACTTC; CDR3 protein: CASSQDNVEGEGYEQYF
D gene: -; V gene: TRBV5-4; clone size: -; J gene: TRBJ2-5; CDR3 DNA: TGTGCCAGCAGCTTAAGGGGACGGGGCCAAGAGACCCAGTACTTC; CDR3 protein: CASSLRGRGQETQYF
D gene: TRBD2; V gene: TRBV11-2; clone size: -; J gene: TRBJ2-1; CDR3 DNA: TGTGCCAGCAGCTTAGGAGCGGGAATCAGCTCCTACAATGAGCAGTTCTTC; CDR3 protein: CASSLGAGISSYNEQFF
D gene: -; V gene: TRBV28; clone size: few; J gene: TRBJ2-2; CDR3 DNA: TGTGCCAGCAGTAGGCCGGCTTTCACCGGGGAGCTGTTTTTT; CDR3 protein: CASSRPAFTGELFF
D gene: TRBD1; V gene: TRBV5-5; clone size: -; J gene: TRBJ1-5; CDR3 DNA: TGTGCCAGCAGCCTAGGAGGGGGCTTAATTCAGCCCCAGCATTTT; CDR3 protein: CASSLGGGLIQPQHF
D gene: -; V gene: TRBV7-3; clone size: once; J gene: TRBJ1-1; CDR3 DNA: TGTGCCAGCAGCTCTGACACCCCTGAAGCTTTCTTT; CDR3 protein: CASSSDTPEAFF
D gene: -; V gene: TRBV28; clone size: -; J gene: TRBJ2-2; CDR3 DNA: TGTGCCAGCAGTTCAGGGATGTCGAGGACCGGGGAGCTGTTTTTT; CDR3 protein: CASSSGMSRTGELFF